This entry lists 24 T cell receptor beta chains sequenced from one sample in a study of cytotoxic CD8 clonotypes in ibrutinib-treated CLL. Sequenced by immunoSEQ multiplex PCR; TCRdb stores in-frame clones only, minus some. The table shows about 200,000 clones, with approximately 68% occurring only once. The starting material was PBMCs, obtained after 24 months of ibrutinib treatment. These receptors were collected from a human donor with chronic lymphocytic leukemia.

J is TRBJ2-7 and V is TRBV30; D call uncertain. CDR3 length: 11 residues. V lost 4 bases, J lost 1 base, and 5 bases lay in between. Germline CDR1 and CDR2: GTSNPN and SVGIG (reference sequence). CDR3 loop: CAWIGSYEQYF. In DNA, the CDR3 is TGTGCCTGGATCGGGTCCTACGAGCAGTACTTC.

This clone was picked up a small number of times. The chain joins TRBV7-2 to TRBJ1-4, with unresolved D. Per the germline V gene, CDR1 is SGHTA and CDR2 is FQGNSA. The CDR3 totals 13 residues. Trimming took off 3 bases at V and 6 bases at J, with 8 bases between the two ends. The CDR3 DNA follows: TGTGCCAGCAGCTTCAGCCCGGATGAAAAACTGTTTTTT. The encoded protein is CASSFSPDEKLFF.

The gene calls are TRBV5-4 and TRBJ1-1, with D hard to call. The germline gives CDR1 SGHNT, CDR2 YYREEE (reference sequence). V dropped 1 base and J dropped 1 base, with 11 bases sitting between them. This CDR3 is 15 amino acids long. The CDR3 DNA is TGTGCCAGCAGCTTGAGTCTGGGTAGGAACACTGAAGCTTTCTTT. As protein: CASSLSLGRNTEAFF.

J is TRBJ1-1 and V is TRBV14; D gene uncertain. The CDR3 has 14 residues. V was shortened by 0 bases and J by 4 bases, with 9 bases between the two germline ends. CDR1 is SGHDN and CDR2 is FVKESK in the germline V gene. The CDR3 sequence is CASSQDLWSTEAFF. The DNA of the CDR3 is TGTGCCAGCAGCCAAGATCTCTGGTCCACTGAAGCTTTCTTT.

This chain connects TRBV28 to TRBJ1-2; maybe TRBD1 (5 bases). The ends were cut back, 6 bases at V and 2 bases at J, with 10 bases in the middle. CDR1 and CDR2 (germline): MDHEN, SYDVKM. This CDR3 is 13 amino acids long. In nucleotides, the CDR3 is TGTGCCAGCAGCCTCGGGGCGAACTATGGCTACACCTTC. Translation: CASSLGANYGYTF.

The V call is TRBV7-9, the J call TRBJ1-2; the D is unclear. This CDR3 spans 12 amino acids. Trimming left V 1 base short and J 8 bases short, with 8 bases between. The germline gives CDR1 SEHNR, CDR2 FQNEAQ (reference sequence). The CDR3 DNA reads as TGTGCCAGCAGCTTAGAACTAAGGGGCTACACCTTC. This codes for CASSLELRGYTF.

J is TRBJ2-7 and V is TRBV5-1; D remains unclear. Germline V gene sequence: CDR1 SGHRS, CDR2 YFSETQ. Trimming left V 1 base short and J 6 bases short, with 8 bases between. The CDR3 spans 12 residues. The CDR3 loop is CASSLNKGEQYF. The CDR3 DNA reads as TGCGCCAGCAGCTTGAATAAGGGCGAGCAGTACTTC.

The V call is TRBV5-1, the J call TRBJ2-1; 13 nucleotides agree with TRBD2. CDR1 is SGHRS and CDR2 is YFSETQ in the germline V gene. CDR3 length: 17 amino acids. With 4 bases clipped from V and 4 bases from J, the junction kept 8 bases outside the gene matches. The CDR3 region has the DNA TGCGCCAGCAGCCCTGGGACTAGCGGGAACGCTTACAATGAGCAGTTCTTC. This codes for CASSPGTSGNAYNEQFF. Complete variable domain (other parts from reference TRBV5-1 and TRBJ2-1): KAGVTQTPRYLIKTRGQQVTLSCSPISGHRSVSWYQQTPGQGLQFLFEYFSETQRNKGNFPGRFSGRQFSNSRSEMNVSTLELGDSALYLCASSPGTSGNAYNEQFFGPGTRLTVL.

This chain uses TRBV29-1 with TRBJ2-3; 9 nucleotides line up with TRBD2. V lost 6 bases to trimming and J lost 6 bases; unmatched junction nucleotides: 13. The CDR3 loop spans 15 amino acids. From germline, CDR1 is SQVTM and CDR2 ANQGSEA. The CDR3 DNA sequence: TGCAGCGTCATGAGACTAGCGGCCCAGGAGGATACGCAGTATTTT. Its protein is CSVMRLAAQEDTQYF.

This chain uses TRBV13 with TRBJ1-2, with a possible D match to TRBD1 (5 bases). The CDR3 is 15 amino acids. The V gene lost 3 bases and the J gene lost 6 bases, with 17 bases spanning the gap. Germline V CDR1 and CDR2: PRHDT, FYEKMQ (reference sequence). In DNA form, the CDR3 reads TGTGCCAGCAGCTTTATAAGGCTGAGGGGCCATGGCTACACCTTC. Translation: CASSFIRLRGHGYTF.

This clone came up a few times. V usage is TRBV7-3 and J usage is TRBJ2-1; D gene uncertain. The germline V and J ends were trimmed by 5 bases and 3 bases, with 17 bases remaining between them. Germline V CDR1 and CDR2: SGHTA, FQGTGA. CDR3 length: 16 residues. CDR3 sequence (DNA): TGTGCCAGCAGCGACCTAGGATTAGGAGACTACAATGAGCAGTTCTTC. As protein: CASSDLGLGDYNEQFF. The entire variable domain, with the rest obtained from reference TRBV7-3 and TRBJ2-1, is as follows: GAGVSQTPSNKVTEKGKYVELRCDPISGHTALYWYRQSLGQGPEFLIYFQGTGAADDSGLPNDRFFAVRPEGSVSTLKIQRTERGDSAVYLCASSDLGLGDYNEQFFGPGTRLTVL.

The CDR3, as DNA: TGTGCCAGCAGCACCACAGGGAGCTCCTACAATGAGCAGTTCTTC. This encodes CASSTTGSSYNEQFF. J is TRBJ2-1 and V is TRBV7-2, with D perhaps TRBD1 (6 bases). V was clipped by 5 bases and J by 0 bases, with 11 bases between them. This CDR3 contains 15 residues. Per germline, CDR1 SGHTA and CDR2 FQGNSA.

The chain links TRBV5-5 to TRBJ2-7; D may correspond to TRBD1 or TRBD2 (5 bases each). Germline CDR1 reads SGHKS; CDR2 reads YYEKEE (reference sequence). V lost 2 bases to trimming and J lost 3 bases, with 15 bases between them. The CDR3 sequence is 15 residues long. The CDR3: CASSFGHSGGYEQYF. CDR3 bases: TGTGCCAGCAGCTTCGGGCACTCTGGGGGCTACGAGCAGTACTTC.

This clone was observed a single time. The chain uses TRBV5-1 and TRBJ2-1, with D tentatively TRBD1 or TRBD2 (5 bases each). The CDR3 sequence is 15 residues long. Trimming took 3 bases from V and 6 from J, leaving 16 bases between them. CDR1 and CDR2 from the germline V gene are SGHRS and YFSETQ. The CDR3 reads CASSSLRGVGNEQFF. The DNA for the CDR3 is TGCGCCAGCAGCTCTCTGAGAGGGGTGGGCAATGAGCAGTTCTTC.

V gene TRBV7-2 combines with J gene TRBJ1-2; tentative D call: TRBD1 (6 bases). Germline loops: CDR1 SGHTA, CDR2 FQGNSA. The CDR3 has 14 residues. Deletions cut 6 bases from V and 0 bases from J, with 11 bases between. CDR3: CASRDSPSNYGYTF. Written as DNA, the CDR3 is TGTGCCAGCAGGGACAGCCCTTCTAACTATGGCTACACCTTC.

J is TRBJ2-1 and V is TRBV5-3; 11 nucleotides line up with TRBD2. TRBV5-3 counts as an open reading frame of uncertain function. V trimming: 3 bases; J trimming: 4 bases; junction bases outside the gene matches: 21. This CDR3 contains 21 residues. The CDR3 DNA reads TGTGCCAGAAGCTGGATTTGTTGGGCAGGGAGACTAGCGGGACGTTACAATGAGCAGTTCTTC. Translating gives CARSWICWAGRLAGRYNEQFF.

CDR3 in DNA: TGTGCCAGCAGTCCAACCCATCGGAACTATGGCTACACCTTC. Protein sequence: CASSPTHRNYGYTF. This sequence joins TRBV6-5 and TRBJ1-2; no clear D gene. The CDR3 is 14 amino acids. Trimming left V 5 bases short and J 2 bases short, with 12 bases between. Germline values: CDR1 MNHEY, CDR2 SVGAGI.

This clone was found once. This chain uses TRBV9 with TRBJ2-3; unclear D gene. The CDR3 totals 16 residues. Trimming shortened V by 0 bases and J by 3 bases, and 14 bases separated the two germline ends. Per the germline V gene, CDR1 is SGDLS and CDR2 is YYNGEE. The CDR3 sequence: CASSVAGVGQTDTQYF. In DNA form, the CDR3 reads TGTGCCAGCAGCGTAGCCGGAGTCGGGCAAACAGATACGCAGTATTTT.

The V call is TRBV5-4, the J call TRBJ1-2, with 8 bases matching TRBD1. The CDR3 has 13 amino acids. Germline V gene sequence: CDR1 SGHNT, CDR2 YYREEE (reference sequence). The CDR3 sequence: CATQPQGAYGYTF. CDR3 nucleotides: TGTGCGACCCAACCCCAGGGGGCCTATGGCTACACCTTC.

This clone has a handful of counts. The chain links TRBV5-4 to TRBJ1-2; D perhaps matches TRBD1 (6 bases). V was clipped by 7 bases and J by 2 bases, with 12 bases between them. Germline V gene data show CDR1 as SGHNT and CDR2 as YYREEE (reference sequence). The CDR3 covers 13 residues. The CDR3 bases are TGTGCCAGCTCCCGGGGGGCCAACTATGGCTACACCTTC. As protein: CASSRGANYGYTF.

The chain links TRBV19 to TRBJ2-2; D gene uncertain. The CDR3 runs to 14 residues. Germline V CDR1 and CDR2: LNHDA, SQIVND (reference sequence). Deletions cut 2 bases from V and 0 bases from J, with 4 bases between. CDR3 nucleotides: TGTGCCAGTAGTATAAGGACGAACACCGGGGAGCTGTTTTTT. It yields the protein CASSIRTNTGELFF.

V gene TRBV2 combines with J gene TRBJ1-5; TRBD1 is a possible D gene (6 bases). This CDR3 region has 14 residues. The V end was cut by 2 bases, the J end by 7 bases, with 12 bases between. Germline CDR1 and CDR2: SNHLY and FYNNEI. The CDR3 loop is CASSERGEGQPQHF. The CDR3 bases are TGTGCCAGCAGTGAAAGGGGGGAAGGACAGCCCCAGCATTTT.

The CDR3 region has the DNA TGTGCCAGCAGTTCAACAGACGCAACTAATGAAAAACTGTTTTTT. It specifies CASSSTDATNEKLFF. This rearrangement joins TRBV6-6 to TRBJ1-4; D gene ambiguous. Germline values: CDR1 MNHNY, CDR2 SVGAGI (reference sequence). The CDR3 consists of 15 residues. With 4 bases removed from V and 0 bases from J, the gap between germline ends came to 9 bases.

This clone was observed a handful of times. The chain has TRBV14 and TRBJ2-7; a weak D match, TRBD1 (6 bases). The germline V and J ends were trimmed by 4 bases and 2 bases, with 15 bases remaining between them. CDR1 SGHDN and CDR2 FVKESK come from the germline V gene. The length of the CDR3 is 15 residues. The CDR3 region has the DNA TGTGCCAGCAGCCCTCGTGACAGGCGACCCTACGAGCAGTACTTC. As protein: CASSPRDRRPYEQYF.